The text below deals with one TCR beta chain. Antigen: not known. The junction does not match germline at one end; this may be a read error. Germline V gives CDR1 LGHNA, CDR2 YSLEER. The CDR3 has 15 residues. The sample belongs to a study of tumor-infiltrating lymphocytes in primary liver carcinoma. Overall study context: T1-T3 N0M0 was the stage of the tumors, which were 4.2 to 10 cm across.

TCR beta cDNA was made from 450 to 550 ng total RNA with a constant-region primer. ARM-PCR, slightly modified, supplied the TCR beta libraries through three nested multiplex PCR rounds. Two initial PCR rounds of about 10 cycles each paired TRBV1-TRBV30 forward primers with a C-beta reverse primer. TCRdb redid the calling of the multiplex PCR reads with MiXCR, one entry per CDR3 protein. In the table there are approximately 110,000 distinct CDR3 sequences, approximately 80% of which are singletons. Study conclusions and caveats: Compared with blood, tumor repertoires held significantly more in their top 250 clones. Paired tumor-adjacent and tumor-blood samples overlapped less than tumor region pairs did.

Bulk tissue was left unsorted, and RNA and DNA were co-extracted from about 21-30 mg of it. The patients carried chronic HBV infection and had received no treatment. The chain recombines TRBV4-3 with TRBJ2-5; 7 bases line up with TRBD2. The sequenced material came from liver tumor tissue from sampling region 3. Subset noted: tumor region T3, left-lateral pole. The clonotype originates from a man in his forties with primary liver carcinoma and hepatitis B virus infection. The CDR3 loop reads CASSRYLAEEETHYF. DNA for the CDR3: TGCGCCAGCAGCCGATATCTAGCGGAGGAAGAGACCCATTACTTC.